This TCR beta chain was recovered during a study of blood T cell repertoires in COVID-19. Study context: Spain, Italy and the United States supplied samples that represented acute and convalescent COVID-19. T cells, B-cell-depleted T cells, or PBMCs supplied cDNA or gDNA.

Original handling: Quantification of nucleated cells was approximated via reference gene primer amplification. Clones were sequenced by immunoSEQ multiplex PCR, and TCRdb holds only the in-frame ones, with some missing. Clonal size and the V and J genes are those of that table, whereas D and trimming came from the DNA. The data show about 63,000 clones, 87% seen once. CDR1 is LGHDT, CDR2 YNNKEL, per germline (reference sequence). CDR3 length equals 14 residues. The V gene lost 2 bases and the J gene lost 7 bases, with 12 bases spanning the gap. Sequenced: peripheral blood. This chain connects TRBV3-1 (or the pseudogene TRBV3-2) to TRBJ1-3; D gene uncertain. The receptor's source is a woman older than 75 with acute or convalescent COVID-19. The CDR3 DNA reads TGTGCCAGCAGCCAACAAGGAAGCAGGAACACCATATATTTT. Translating it yields CASSQQGSRNTIYF.